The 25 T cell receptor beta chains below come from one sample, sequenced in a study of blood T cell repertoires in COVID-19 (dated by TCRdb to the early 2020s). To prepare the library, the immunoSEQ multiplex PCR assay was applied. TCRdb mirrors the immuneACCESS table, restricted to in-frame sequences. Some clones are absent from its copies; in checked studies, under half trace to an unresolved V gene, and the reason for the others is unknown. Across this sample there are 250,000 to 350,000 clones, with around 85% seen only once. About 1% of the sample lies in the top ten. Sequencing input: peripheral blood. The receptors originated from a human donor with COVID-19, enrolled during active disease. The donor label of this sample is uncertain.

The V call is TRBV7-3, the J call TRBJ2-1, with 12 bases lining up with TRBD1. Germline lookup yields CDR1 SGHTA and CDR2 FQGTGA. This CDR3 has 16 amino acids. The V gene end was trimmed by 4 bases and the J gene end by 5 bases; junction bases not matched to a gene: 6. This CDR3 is CASSSHRDRGHNEQFF. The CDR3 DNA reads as TGTGCCAGCAGCTCCCACCGGGACAGGGGGCACAATGAGCAGTTCTTC.

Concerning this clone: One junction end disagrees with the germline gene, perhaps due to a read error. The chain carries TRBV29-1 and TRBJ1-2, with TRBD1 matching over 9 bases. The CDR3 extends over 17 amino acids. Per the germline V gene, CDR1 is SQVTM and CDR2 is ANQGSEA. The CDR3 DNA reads TGCAGCGTCGAAGGTGGGGGGACAGGGACTCTTTATAGTGGCTACACCTTC. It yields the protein CSVEGGGTGTLYSGYTF.

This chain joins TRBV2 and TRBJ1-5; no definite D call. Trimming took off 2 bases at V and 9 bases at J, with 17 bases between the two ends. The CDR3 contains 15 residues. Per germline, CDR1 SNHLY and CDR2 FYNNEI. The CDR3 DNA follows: TGTGCCAGCAGTGAAACAGCGGCAGGCCGGAGGCCCCAGCATTTT. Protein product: CASSETAAGRRPQHF.

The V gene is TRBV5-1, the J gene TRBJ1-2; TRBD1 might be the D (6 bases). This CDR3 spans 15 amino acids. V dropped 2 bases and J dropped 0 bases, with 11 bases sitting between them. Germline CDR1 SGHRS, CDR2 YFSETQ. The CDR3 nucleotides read TGCGCCAGCAGCTTCGGACAGACCACTAACTATGGCTACACCTTC. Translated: CASSFGQTTNYGYTF.

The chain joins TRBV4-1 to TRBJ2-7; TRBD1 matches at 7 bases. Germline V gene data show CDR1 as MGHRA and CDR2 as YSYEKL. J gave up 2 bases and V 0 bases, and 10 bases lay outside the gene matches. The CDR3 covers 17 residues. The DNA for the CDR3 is TGCGCCAGCAGCCAAGACCCTCCCACAGGGGTCCCCTACGAGCAGTACTTC. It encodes CASSQDPPTGVPYEQYF.

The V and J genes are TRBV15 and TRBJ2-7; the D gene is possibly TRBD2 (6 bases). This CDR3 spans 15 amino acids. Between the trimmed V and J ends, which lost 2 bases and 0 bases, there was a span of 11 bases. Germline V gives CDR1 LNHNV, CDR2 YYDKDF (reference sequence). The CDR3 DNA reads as TGTGCCACCAGCAGACCCTCTAGCGCCTCCTACGAGCAGTACTTC. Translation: CATSRPSSASYEQYF.

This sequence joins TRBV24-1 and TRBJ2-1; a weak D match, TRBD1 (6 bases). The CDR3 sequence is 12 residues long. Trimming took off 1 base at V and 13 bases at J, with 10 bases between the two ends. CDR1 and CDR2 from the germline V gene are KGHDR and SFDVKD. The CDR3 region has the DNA TGTGCCACCAGTGATTTCGAGACAGGCCAGTTCTTC. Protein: CATSDFETGQFF.

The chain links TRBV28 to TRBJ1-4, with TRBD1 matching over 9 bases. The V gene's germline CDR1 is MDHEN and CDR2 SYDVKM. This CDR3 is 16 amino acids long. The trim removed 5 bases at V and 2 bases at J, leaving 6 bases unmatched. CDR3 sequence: CASSLGQGTTNEKLFF. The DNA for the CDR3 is TGTGCCAGCAGTCTGGGACAGGGTACTACTAATGAAAAACTGTTTTTT.

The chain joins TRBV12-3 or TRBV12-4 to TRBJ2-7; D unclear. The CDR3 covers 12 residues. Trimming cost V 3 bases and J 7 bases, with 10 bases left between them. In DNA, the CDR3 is TGTGCCAGCAGTTTTAGTCCCGCGGAGCAGTACTTC. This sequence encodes CASSFSPAEQYF.

The CDR3 coding sequence is TGTGCCAGCAGCTTAGACCCTAGCGGGCAGACAGATACGCAGTATTTT. Amino acids: CASSLDPSGQTDTQYF. The chain couples TRBV7-2 to TRBJ2-3; the match to TRBD2 covers 8 bases. The germline gives CDR1 SGHTA, CDR2 FQGNSA. The V and J ends lost 1 base and 3 bases, in that order; junction bases with no gene match: 6. The CDR3 covers 16 residues.

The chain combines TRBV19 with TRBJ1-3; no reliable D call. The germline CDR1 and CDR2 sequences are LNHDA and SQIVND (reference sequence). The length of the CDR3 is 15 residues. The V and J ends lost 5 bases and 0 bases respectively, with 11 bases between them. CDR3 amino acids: CASSPGRVSGNTIYF. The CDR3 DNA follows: TGTGCCAGTAGTCCCGGGAGAGTCTCTGGAAACACCATATATTTT. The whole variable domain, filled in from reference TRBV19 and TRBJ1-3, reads DGGITQSPKYLFRKEGQNVTLSCEQNLNHDAMYWYRQDPGQGLRLIYYSQIVNDFQKGDIAEGYSVSREKKESFPLTVTSAQKNPTAFYLCASSPGRVSGNTIYFGEGSWLTVV.

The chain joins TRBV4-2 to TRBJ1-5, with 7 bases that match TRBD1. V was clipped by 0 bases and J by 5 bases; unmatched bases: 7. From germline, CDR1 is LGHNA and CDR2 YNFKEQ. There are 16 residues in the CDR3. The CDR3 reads CASSQDARGIDQPQHF. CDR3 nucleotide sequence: TGTGCCAGCAGCCAAGACGCCAGGGGGATAGATCAGCCCCAGCATTTT.

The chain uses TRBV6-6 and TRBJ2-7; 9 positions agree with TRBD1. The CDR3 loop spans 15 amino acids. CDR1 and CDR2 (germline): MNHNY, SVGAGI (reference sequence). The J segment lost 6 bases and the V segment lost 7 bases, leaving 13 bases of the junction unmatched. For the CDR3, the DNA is TGTGCCAGCACTGATACCGGGACAGGGTTTGGCGAGCAGTACTTC. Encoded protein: CASTDTGTGFGEQYF.

In DNA form, the CDR3 reads TGCGCCAGCAGCTTGGGGGGACAGGGGAGGACTGAAGCTTTCTTT. Translation gives CASSLGGQGRTEAFF. The rearrangement links TRBV5-1 to TRBJ1-1; 10 nucleotides line up with TRBD1. The V gene end was trimmed by 0 bases and the J gene end by 5 bases; junction bases not matched to a gene: 4. Germline CDR1 and CDR2: SGHRS and YFSETQ. CDR3 length: 15 amino acids.

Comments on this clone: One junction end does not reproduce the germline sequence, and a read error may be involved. DNA of the CDR3: TGTGCTAGCAGACCGGCGGCGGGAGCCGGGGAGCTGTTTTTT. Translating it yields CASRPAAGAGELFF. The chain uses TRBV7-7 and TRBJ2-2, with 7 nucleotides matching TRBD2. The CDR3 loop spans 14 amino acids. Germline V gene lookup returns CDR1 SSHAT and CDR2 FNYEAQ (reference sequence).

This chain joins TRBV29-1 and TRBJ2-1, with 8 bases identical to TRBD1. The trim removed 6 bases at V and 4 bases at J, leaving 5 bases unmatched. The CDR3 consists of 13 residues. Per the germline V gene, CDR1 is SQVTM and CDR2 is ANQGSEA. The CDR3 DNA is TGCAGCGTGCGGACAGGGACATACAATGAGCAGTTCTTC. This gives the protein CSVRTGTYNEQFF.

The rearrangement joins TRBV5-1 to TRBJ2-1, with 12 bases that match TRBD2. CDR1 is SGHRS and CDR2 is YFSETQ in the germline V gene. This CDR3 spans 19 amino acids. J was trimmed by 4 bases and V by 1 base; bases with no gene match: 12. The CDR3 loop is CASSLQGVTSGSGYNEQFF. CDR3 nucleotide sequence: TGCGCCAGCAGCTTGCAAGGGGTGACTAGCGGGAGTGGGTACAATGAGCAGTTCTTC.

CDR3 nucleotide sequence: TGTGCCAGTAGTATACGGGGGACCCCTAATGAAAAACTGTTTTTT. As protein: CASSIRGTPNEKLFF. The rearrangement uses TRBV19 and TRBJ1-4; possible D gene TRBD1, 5 bases. With 2 bases removed from V and 3 bases from J, the gap between germline ends came to 10 bases. The CDR3 consists of 15 residues. The germline V gene has CDR1 LNHDA and CDR2 SQIVND (reference sequence).

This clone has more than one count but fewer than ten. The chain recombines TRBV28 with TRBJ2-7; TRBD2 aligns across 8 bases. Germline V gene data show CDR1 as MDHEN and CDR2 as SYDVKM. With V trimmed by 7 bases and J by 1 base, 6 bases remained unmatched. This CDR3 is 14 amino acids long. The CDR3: CASTSAGESYEQYF. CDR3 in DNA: TGTGCCAGCACCTCAGCGGGGGAGTCCTACGAGCAGTACTTC.

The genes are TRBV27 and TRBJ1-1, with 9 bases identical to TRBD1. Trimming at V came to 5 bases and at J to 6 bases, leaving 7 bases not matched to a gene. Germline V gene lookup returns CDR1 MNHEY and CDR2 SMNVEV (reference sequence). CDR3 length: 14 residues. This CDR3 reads CASSPWDRAAEAFF. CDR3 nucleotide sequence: TGTGCCAGCAGTCCTTGGGACAGGGCGGCTGAAGCTTTCTTT.

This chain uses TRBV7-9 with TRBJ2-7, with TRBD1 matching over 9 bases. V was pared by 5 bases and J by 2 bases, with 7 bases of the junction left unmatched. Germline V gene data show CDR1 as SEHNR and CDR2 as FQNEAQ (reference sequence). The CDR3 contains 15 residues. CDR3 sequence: CASSRPGTGTYEQYF. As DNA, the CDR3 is TGTGCCAGCAGCCGACCTGGGACAGGGACCTACGAGCAGTACTTC.

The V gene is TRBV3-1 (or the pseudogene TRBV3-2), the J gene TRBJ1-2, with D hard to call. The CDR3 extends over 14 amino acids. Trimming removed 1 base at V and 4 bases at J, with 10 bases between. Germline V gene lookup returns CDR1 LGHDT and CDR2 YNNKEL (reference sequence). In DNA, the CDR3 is TGTGCCAGCAGCCAAGTCTCGCCAGGCTATGGCTACACCTTC. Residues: CASSQVSPGYGYTF.

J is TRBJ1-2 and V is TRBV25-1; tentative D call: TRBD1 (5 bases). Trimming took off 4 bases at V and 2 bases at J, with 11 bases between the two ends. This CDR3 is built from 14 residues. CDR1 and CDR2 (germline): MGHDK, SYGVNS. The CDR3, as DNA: TGTGCCAGCAGTGGTTCTGGGGGGAACTATGGCTACACCTTC. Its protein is CASSGSGGNYGYTF.

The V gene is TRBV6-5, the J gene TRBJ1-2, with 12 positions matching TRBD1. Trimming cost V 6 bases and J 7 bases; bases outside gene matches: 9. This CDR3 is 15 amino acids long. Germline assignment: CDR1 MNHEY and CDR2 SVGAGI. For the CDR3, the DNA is TGTGCCAGCAGCCTCACCGGGACAGGGGGCTTTGGCTACACCTTC. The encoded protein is CASSLTGTGGFGYTF.

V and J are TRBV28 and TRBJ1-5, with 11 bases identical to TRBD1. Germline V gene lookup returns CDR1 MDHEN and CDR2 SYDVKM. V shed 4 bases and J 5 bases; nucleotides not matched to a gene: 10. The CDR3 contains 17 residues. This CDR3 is CASSSGQGAFLDQPQHF. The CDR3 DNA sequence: TGTGCCAGCAGTTCCGGACAGGGGGCGTTTTTGGATCAGCCCCAGCATTTT.